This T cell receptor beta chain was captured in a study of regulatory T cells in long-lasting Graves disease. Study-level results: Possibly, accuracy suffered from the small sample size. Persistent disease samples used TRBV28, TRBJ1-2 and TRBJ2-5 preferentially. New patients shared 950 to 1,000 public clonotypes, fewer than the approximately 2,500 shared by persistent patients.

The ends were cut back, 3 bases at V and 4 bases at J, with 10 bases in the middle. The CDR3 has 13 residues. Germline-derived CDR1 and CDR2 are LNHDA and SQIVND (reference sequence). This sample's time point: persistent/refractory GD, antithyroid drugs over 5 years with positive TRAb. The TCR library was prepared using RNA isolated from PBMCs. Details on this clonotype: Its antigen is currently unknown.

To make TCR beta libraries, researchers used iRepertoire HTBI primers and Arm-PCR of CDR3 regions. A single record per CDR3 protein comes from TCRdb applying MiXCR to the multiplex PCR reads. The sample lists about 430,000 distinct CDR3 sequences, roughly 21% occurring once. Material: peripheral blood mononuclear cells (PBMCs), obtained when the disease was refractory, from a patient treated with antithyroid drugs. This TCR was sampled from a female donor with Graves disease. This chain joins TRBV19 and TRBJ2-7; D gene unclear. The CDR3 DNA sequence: TGTGCCAGTAGTATGCCAGGAGATTACGAGCAGTACTTC. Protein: CASSMPGDYEQYF.